The 4 T cell receptor beta chains given below trace back to one sample, sequenced in a study of T-cell memory formation after mild COVID-19. From the 5' RACE reads, TCRdb called clonotypes with MiXCR, one entry per CDR3 protein. This table holds approximately 300,000 distinct CDR3 sequences, roughly 15% found once. The sequenced sample was PBMCs or a T cell subset sorted from them (not recorded which). The receptors shown here come from a man between 18 and 29 years old who had mild COVID-19 (a few samples of this study predate the infection). Cell type and time point are not known.

This clonotype has at least ten counts. The chain has TRBV30 and TRBJ1-6, with TRBD1 as a possible D gene (5 bases). The CDR3 is 10 residues long. Germline assignment: CDR1 GTSNPN and CDR2 SVGIG (reference sequence). V lost 5 bases and J 14 bases, leaving 10 bases between the germline ends. The CDR3 nucleotides read TGTGCCTGGGGCCGGGGGGCCCTCCACTTT. The encoded protein is CAWGRGALHF.

This clonotype was seen at least ten times. This chain links TRBV9 with TRBJ2-3, with no clear D. The CDR3 loop spans 15 amino acids. Germline CDR1 reads SGDLS; CDR2 reads YYNGEE. Between the trimmed V and J ends, which lost 3 bases and 2 bases, there was a span of 13 bases. The CDR3 region is CASSGQTPTTDTQYF. The CDR3 DNA is TGTGCCAGCAGCGGGCAGACCCCTACCACAGATACGCAGTATTTT.

Ten or more counts support this clonotype. The chain carries TRBV7-6 and TRBJ2-7, with TRBD1 matching 10 bases. The trim removed 4 bases at V and 4 bases at J, leaving 4 bases unmatched. Germline CDR1 and CDR2: SGHVS and FNYEAQ. The CDR3 contains 14 residues. The CDR3: CASSSGQGGYEQYF. CDR3 nucleotide sequence: TGTGCCAGCAGCTCAGGACAGGGGGGGTACGAGCAGTACTTC.

This clonotype showed up just a few times. V gene TRBV4-2 combines with J gene TRBJ1-6, with D uncertain. CDR1 and CDR2 (germline): LGHNA, YNFKEQ. This CDR3 has 17 residues. V shed 4 bases and J shed 7 bases, with 20 bases lying between them. CDR3: CASSPRSGFVGNSPLHF. The CDR3 DNA is TGTGCCAGCAGCCCGCGGTCGGGGTTCGTCGGAAATTCACCCCTCCACTTT.